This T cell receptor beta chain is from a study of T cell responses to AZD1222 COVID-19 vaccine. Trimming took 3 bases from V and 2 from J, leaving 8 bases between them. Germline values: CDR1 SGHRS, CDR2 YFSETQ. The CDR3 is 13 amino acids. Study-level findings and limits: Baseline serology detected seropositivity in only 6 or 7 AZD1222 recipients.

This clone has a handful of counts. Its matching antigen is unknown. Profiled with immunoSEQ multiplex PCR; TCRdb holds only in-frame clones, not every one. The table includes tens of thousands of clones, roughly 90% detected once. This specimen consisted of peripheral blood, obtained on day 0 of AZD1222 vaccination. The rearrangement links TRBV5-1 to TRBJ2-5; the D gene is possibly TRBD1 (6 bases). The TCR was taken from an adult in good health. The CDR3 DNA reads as TGCGCCAGCAGCTGGGGGCTACAAGAGACCCAGTACTTC. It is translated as CASSWGLQETQYF.